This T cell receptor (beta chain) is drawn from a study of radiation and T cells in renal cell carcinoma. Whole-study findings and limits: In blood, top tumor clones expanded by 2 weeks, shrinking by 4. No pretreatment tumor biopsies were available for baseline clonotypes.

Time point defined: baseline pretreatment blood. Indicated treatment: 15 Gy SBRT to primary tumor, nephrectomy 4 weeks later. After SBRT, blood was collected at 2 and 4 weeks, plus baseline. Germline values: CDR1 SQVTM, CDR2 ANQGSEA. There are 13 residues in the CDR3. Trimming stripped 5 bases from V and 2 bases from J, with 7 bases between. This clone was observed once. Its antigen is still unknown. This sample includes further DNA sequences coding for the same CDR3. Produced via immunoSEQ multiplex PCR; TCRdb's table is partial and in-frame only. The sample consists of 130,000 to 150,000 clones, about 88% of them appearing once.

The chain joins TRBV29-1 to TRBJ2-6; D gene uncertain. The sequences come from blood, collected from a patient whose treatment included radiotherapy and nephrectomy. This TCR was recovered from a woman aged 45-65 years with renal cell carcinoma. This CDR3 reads CSVRVAGANVLTF. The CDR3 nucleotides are TGCAGCGTTCGAGTAGCTGGGGCCAACGTCCTGACTTTC.